The 5 T cell receptor beta chains given below trace back to one sample, sequenced in a study of shared clonotypes between healthy human individuals. Assay used: immunoSEQ multiplex PCR; TCRdb lists only in-frame clones, some missing. The sample has 80,000 to 100,000 clones, approximately 63% seen once. Sequences were obtained from memory CD8+ T cells sorted from blood. Subset here: CD45RO+ cells pooled with CCR7-negative TemRA cells. These receptors originate from a man aged 30 to 39 in good health.

V gene TRBV5-1 combines with J gene TRBJ2-3; D is tentatively TRBD1 or TRBD2 (6 bases each). Germline V gives CDR1 SGHRS, CDR2 YFSETQ. Trimming took 2 bases from V and 5 from J, leaving 15 bases between them. The CDR3 has 15 amino acids. The CDR3 reads CASSFRDNSGDTQYF. For the CDR3, the DNA is TGCGCCAGCAGCTTCCGGGACAATAGCGGAGATACGCAGTATTTT.

Only a few counts were recorded for this clone. The chain uses TRBV4-3 and TRBJ2-6, with TRBD1 identical over 8 bases. The CDR3 length is 15 residues. V was clipped by 1 base and J by 4 bases; unmatched bases: 0. Germline CDR1 is LGHNA and CDR2 is YSLEER. The CDR3 loop is CASSQGTGGANVLTF. The CDR3 nucleotides are TGCGCCAGCAGCCAAGGGACAGGGGGGGCCAACGTCCTGACTTTC.

The CDR3 region is CAISPQGAEGKLFF. The CDR3 bases are TGTGCCATCAGTCCCCAAGGTGCCGAGGGAAAACTGTTTTTT. The V call is TRBV10-3, the J call TRBJ1-4; D is ambiguous. Trimming removed 5 bases at V and 10 bases at J, with 17 bases between. Germline V CDR1 and CDR2: ENHRY, SYGVKD. This CDR3 spans 14 amino acids.

This clone was detected only a few times. This sequence joins TRBV28 and TRBJ2-1, with unresolved D. CDR1 is MDHEN and CDR2 is SYDVKM in the germline V gene. V was shortened by 6 bases and J by 0 bases, with 24 bases between the two germline ends. CDR3 length: 19 residues. CDR3 sequence: CASSSIRSGASSSYNEQFF. The DNA of the CDR3 is TGTGCCAGCAGCTCAATCCGGTCAGGAGCGTCTAGCTCCTACAATGAGCAGTTCTTC.

A note on this clone: Just one base apart from a much larger clone, this may be a read error. The identical CDR3 is also encoded by other nucleotide sequences in the sample. The chain employs TRBV7-9 and TRBJ2-7, with 8 bases that match TRBD1. The CDR3 totals 19 residues. V gave up 2 bases and J gave up 4 bases; unmatched junction bases: 19. Germline-derived CDR1 and CDR2 are SEHNR and FQNEAQ (reference sequence). CDR3: CASSLIVGSGRDRRYEQYF. The CDR3 coding sequence is TGTGCCAGCAGCTTAATAGTGGGGAGCGGGCGGGACAGGCGATACGAGCAGTACTTC.